Following are 16 T cell receptor beta chains from one sample sequenced in a study of blood T cell repertoires in COVID-19. TCRdb's copy holds only in-frame clones and misses some; the assay was immunoSEQ multiplex PCR. The table includes roughly 220,000 clones, roughly 88% detected once. Input material: peripheral blood. These receptors were obtained from a man aged 30 to 39 who had recovered from COVID-19.

Only a few counts were recorded for this clone. The chain has TRBV5-1 and TRBJ2-3; 8 bases fit TRBD2. This CDR3 comprises 14 residues. Trimming cost V 4 bases and J 11 bases; bases outside gene matches: 12. Germline V gene sequence: CDR1 SGHRS, CDR2 YFSETQ. The CDR3 DNA is TGCGCCAGCAGCGTGGCTCCGGGACTAGAAGGGCAGTATTTT. Translating gives CASSVAPGLEGQYF.

The chain links TRBV25-1 to TRBJ2-2; no clear D. The ends were cut back, 3 bases at V and 3 bases at J, with 14 bases in the middle. Looked up from germline, CDR1 is MGHDK and CDR2 is SYGVNS. The CDR3 sequence is 16 residues long. DNA for the CDR3: TGTGCCAGCAGTGATCAAATAGCCTCTTACACCGGGGAGCTGTTTTTT. Its protein is CASSDQIASYTGELFF.

This chain joins TRBV7-9 and TRBJ1-2; a weak D match, TRBD1 (5 bases). V was trimmed by 5 bases and J by 4 bases, leaving 20 bases between them. Germline V CDR1 and CDR2: SEHNR, FQNEAQ (reference sequence). The CDR3 is 16 residues long. CDR3 amino acids: CASSAYRLRQVYGYTF. The CDR3 nucleotides read TGTGCCAGCAGCGCCTACAGGTTACGTCAGGTCTATGGCTACACCTTC. Using reference TRBV7-9 and TRBJ1-2 for the parts outside the CDR3, the full variable domain is DTGVSQNPRHKITKRGQNVTFRCDPISEHNRLYWYRQTLGQGPEFLTYFQNEAQLEKSRLLSDRFSAERPKGSFSTLEIQRTEQGDSAMYLCASSAYRLRQVYGYTFGSGTRLTVV.

The CDR3 is CASSLDASGVWDEQFF. The DNA of the CDR3 is TGTGCCAGCAGCTTAGACGCTAGCGGGGTTTGGGATGAGCAGTTCTTC. The chain carries TRBV11-2 and TRBJ2-1; TRBD2 matches at 9 bases. Germline assignment: CDR1 SGHAT and CDR2 FQNNGV. The CDR3 contains 16 residues. V lost 0 bases and J lost 8; bases outside the gene matches: 8.

The J gene is TRBJ2-5, the V gene TRBV6-2 or TRBV6-3; 14 bases are shared with TRBD2. Germline V gives CDR1 MNHEY, CDR2 SVGEGT. V lost 4 bases and J lost 2; bases outside the gene matches: 6. CDR3 size: 17 residues. This chain's CDR3 is CASSLGLAGEYQETQYF. The CDR3 coding sequence is TGTGCCAGCAGTTTGGGACTAGCGGGGGAATATCAAGAGACCCAGTACTTC.

The chain employs TRBV9 and TRBJ2-7, with 9 nucleotides matching TRBD2. Germline V lookup: CDR1 SGDLS, CDR2 YYNGEE. The junction had 7 bases not matched to a gene; V was cut back by 1 base and J by 2 bases. CDR3 length equals 16 residues. CDR3 nucleotide sequence: TGTGCCAGCAGCGTAAACCCCCTAGCGGGGACCTACGAGCAGTACTTC. It translates to CASSVNPLAGTYEQYF.

The chain joins TRBV20-1 to TRBJ2-3; D may be TRBD2 (6 bases). The CDR3 is made up of 16 amino acids. V was shortened by 3 bases and J by 7 bases, with 23 bases between the two germline ends. Per germline, CDR1 DFQATT and CDR2 SNEGSKA (reference sequence). The CDR3 bases are TGCAGTGCTAGTCTTGTGGTGCAACGGGGGATAAATACGCAGTATTTT. Translation: CSASLVVQRGINTQYF.

J is TRBJ2-7 and V is TRBV6-5, with a weak D call TRBD1 (6 bases). V lost 5 bases and J lost 2, with 13 bases in between. The CDR3 spans 14 residues. The germline gives CDR1 MNHEY, CDR2 SVGAGI. The CDR3 region is CASSTNRAAYEQYF. The DNA of the CDR3 is TGTGCCAGCAGTACCAACAGGGCCGCCTACGAGCAGTACTTC.

V and J are TRBV10-3 and TRBJ1-3; D call uncertain. Trimming removed 0 bases at V and 1 base at J, with 4 bases between. Germline CDR1 ENHRY, CDR2 SYGVKD. There are 14 residues in the CDR3. CDR3 coding DNA: TGTGCCATCAGTGAGTCGCGTTCTGGAAACACCATATATTTT. Protein: CAISESRSGNTIYF.

This clone appeared once. The chain has TRBV5-8 and TRBJ2-7; a possible D gene is TRBD2 (7 bases). The V end lost 3 bases, the J end lost 4 bases, and 11 bases lay between the germline ends. The CDR3 loop spans 13 amino acids. CDR1 and CDR2 (germline): SGHTS, YDEGEE. For the CDR3, the DNA is TGTGCCAGCAGCTGGGGGAGGGGGTACGAGCAGTACTTC. Translation gives CASSWGRGYEQYF.

The chain is built from TRBV5-4 and TRBJ2-7; 7 nucleotides agree with TRBD1. This CDR3 comprises 12 residues. Germline V gene data show CDR1 as SGHNT and CDR2 as YYREEE (reference sequence). V was clipped by 5 bases and J by 5 bases; unmatched bases: 4. The DNA for the CDR3 is TGTGCCAGCAGGGAGACAGGGAACGAGCAGTACTTC. As protein: CASRETGNEQYF.

The rearrangement links TRBV11-3 to TRBJ2-3; D call uncertain. Trimming shortened V by 5 bases and J by 6 bases, and 9 bases separated the two germline ends. The CDR3 consists of 12 residues. Germline V lookup: CDR1 SGHNT, CDR2 YENEEA. CDR3 sequence reads: CASSRTRDTQYF. The CDR3 nucleotides read TGTGCCAGCAGCCGAACCAGGGATACGCAGTATTTT. Variable domain in full (rest from reference TRBV11-3 and TRBJ2-3): EAGVVQSPRYKIIEKKQPVAFWCNPISGHNTLYWYLQNLGQGPELLIRYENEEAVDDSQLPKDRFSAERLKGVDSTLKIQPAELGDSAVYLCASSRTRDTQYFGPGTRLTVL.

The chain links TRBV19 to TRBJ1-6, with TRBD1 matching 8 bases. V lost 5 bases, J lost 10 bases, and 7 bases stayed unmatched. There are 14 residues in the CDR3. The germline V gene encodes CDR1 LNHDA and CDR2 SQIVND (reference sequence). CDR3 sequence: CASSSGQGISPLHF. Written as DNA, the CDR3 is TGTGCCAGTAGTTCCGGACAGGGCATCTCACCCCTCCACTTT.

V usage is TRBV7-2 and J usage is TRBJ2-1, with D unresolved. The germline V gene has CDR1 SGHTA and CDR2 FQGNSA. V lost 5 bases to trimming and J lost 9 bases, with 17 bases between them. The CDR3 totals 14 residues. CDR3 bases: TGTGCCAGCAGCCCAGAGACGGGTCGACTTGAGCAGTTCTTC. It codes for CASSPETGRLEQFF.

The chain employs TRBV4-2 and TRBJ2-2; D uncertain. CDR3 length: 15 amino acids. Per germline, CDR1 LGHNA and CDR2 YNFKEQ. V shed 1 base and J shed 0 bases, with 6 bases lying between them. The CDR3 nucleotides are TGTGCCAGCAGCCAAGTTCTTACGAACACCGGGGAGCTGTTTTTT. Translated: CASSQVLTNTGELFF.

V usage is TRBV6-5 and J usage is TRBJ2-5, with 7 bases fitting TRBD2. CDR1 MNHEY and CDR2 SVGAGI come from the germline V gene. The V segment lost 6 bases and the J segment 4 bases; nucleotides outside the gene matches: 11. CDR3 length: 15 residues. CDR3 loop: CASSGSGGDGETQYF. Here the CDR3 DNA reads TGTGCCAGCAGCGGTAGTGGGGGGGATGGAGAGACCCAGTACTTC.